A few counts support the clone carrying this T cell receptor (beta chain). This specimen comes from a study of beta chain features in type 1 diabetes. V trimming: 7 bases; J trimming: 2 bases; junction bases outside the gene matches: 5. Germline CDR1 is LNHDA and CDR2 is SQIVND (reference sequence). The CDR3 is 14 residues long. Isolated RNA was reverse transcribed in full, so expressed TCRB transcripts were sequenced. Sequencing used immunoSEQ multiplex PCR; TCRdb keeps in-frame clones, though not all of them. The sample includes about 410,000 clones, approximately 15% of them seen just once. The chain uses TRBV19 and TRBJ2-1; TRBD1 matches 7 bases. The source of this sequence is a man aged 30 to 45 in good health. What was sequenced was naive CD4+ T cells from blood. The CDR3 nucleotides read TGTGCCAGTACACAACAGGGGCCCTACAATGAGCAGTTCTTC. Translating it yields CASTQQGPYNEQFF.